This T cell receptor beta chain was sequenced during a study of cytomegalovirus exposure and HLA in healthy donors. This clone was recorded a few times. The V and J ends lost 1 base and 1 base, in that order; junction bases with no gene match: 3. CDR1 and CDR2 (germline): LGHNA, YSLEER. The CDR3 is 17 amino acids. 13 Jbeta primers and 60 Vbeta primers were used for the PCR. Using immunoSEQ multiplex PCR, the repertoire was profiled, and TCRdb retains in-frame clones only, with some absent. The repertoire holds some 120,000 clones, about 15% seen once, with approximately 2.9% in the top ten. The chain couples TRBV4-3 to TRBJ2-7; 14 bases align to TRBD2. The clonotype was recovered from a female donor in good health and CMV-seropositive. The source material was PBMCs. Written as DNA, the CDR3 is TGCGCCAGCAGCCAAGGACTAGCGGGGGGGTTTTCCTACGAGCAGTACTTC. Translation gives CASSQGLAGGFSYEQYF.